These T cell receptor beta chains were read from a single sample in a study of blood T cell repertoires in COVID-19. This table comes from immunoSEQ multiplex PCR, and its TCRdb copy is limited to in-frame clones, with some not included. Of 200,000 to 300,000 clones in the sample, roughly 90% were seen once. Material for sequencing was peripheral blood. These receptors came from a man aged 60-69 years who had recovered from COVID-19. The CDR3 runs from the conserved cysteine through the conserved F or W.

v_call | cdr3_aa
TRBV7-6 | CASSLAGHSGNTIYF
TRBV6-5 | CASSYSGGGYTF
TRBV18 | CASSPILESTEAFF
TRBV5-6 | CASSLAANSGNTIYF
TRBV12-5 | CASGLRQEAFF
TRBV11-1 | CASSQGTGAIGDTQYF
TRBV5-6 | CASSLWGENTEAFF
TRBV19 | CASSDDRGRRKLFF
TRBV6-2/TRBV6-3 | CASSSYTGDGYTF
TRBV4-2 | CASSQEWPQGNSPLHF